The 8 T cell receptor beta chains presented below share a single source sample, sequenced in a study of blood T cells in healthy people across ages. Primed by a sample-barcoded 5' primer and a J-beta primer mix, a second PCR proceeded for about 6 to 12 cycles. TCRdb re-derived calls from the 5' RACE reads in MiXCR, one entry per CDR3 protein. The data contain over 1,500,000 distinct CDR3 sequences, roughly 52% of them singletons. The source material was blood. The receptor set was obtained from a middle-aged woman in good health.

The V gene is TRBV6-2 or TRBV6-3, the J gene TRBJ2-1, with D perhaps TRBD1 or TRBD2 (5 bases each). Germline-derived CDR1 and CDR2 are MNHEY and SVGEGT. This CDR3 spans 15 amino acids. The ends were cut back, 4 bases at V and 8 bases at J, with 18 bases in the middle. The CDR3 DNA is TGTGCCAGCAGTTTGTCGGGGACGGGTCTGCATGAGCAGTTCTTC. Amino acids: CASSLSGTGLHEQFF.

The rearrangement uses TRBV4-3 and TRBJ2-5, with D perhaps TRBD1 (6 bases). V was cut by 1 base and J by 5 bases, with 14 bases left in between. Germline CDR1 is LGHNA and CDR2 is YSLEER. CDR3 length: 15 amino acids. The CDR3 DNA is TGCGCCAGCAGCCAAGTAGAAGGGGGTGAGGAGACCCAGTACTTC. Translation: CASSQVEGGEETQYF.

The CDR3 sequence is CASSWGGQALHEQYF. Here the CDR3 DNA reads TGTGCCAGCAGCTGGGGGGGCCAAGCTCTCCATGAGCAGTACTTC. This chain links TRBV7-2 with TRBJ2-5, with D maybe TRBD2 (7 bases). The ends were cut back, 4 bases at V and 11 bases at J, with 23 bases in the middle. CDR1 and CDR2 (germline): SGHTA, FQGNSA. The CDR3 loop spans 15 amino acids.

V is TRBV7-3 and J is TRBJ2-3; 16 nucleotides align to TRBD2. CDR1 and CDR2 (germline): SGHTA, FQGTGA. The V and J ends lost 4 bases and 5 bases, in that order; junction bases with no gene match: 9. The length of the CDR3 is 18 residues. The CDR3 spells CASSSPQGLAGGRDTQYF. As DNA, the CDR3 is TGTGCCAGCAGCTCCCCGCAGGGACTAGCGGGGGGGCGAGATACGCAGTATTTT.

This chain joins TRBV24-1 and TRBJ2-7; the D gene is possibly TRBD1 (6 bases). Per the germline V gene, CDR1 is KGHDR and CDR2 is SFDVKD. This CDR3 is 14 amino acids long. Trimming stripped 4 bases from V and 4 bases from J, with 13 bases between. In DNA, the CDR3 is TGTGCCACCAGTGACCAGGGGCCAAATTACGAGCAGTACTTC. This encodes CATSDQGPNYEQYF.

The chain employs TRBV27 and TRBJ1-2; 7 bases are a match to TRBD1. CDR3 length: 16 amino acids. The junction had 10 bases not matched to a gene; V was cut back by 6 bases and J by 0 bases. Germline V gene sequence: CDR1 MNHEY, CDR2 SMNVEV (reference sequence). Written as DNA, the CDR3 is TGTGCCAGCAGCGCAGAAGGGGACAGCACTAACTATGGCTACACCTTC. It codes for CASSAEGDSTNYGYTF.

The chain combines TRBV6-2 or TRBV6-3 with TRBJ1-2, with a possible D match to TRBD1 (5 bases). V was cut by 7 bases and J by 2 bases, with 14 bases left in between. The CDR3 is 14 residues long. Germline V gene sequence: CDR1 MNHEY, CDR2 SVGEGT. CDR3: CASTKTAGNYGYTF. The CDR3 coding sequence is TGTGCCAGCACCAAAACGGCAGGGAACTATGGCTACACCTTC.

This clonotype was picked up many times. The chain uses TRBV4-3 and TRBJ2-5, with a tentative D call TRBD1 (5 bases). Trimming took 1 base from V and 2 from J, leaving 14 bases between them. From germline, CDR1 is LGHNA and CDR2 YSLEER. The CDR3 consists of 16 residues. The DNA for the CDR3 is TGCGCCAGCAGCCAAGTAGGGGAAGCAGCGCAAGAGACCCAGTACTTC. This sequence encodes CASSQVGEAAQETQYF.